This TCR beta chain was sequenced in a study of tumor-infiltrating lymphocytes in primary liver carcinoma. Joint extraction of RNA and DNA used about 17-33 mg of bulk tissue that was unsorted. With a constant-region primer, TCR beta cDNA was made from 400 to 550 ng of total RNA. Slightly modified ARM-PCR served as the procedure for the TCR beta libraries. These libraries came from three rounds of nested multiplex PCR. Both of the initial two PCR rounds ran for approximately 10 cycles and employed TRBV1-TRBV30 forward primers alongside a C-beta reverse primer. TCRdb itself ran the multiplex PCR reads through MiXCR, one entry per CDR3 protein. Of roughly 78,000 distinct CDR3 sequences in the sample, around 75% are singletons; the top ten hold approximately 13%. V lost 6 bases and J lost 8; bases outside the gene matches: 13. This CDR3 is built from 14 residues. In germline, CDR1 is MNHEY, CDR2 SVGAGI.

This sequence originates from a woman aged 55-70 years with primary liver carcinoma and hepatitis B virus infection. The sequencing sample was made of liver tumor tissue from sampling region 4. Indicated subset: tumor region T4, right-lateral pole. The chain couples TRBV6-5 to TRBJ2-7; 7 bases agree with TRBD2. The CDR3 here is CASSSGLTGGKQYF. As DNA, the CDR3 is TGTGCCAGCAGCTCTGGACTAACGGGAGGAAAGCAGTACTTC.